The 20 T cell receptor beta chains below were found in one sample sequenced in a study of blood T cell repertoires in COVID-19. Repertoires were generated with immunoSEQ multiplex PCR, while TCRdb's copy carries only in-frame clones and drops some. The sample records over 90,000 clones, about 90% being singletons. The source material was peripheral blood. The receptors stem from an older woman with acute or convalescent COVID-19.

This chain joins TRBV2 and TRBJ2-5; 10 bases map to TRBD1. This CDR3 has 14 amino acids. Germline V lookup: CDR1 SNHLY, CDR2 FYNNEI. V was pared by 6 bases and J by 4 bases, with 5 bases of the junction left unmatched. The CDR3 DNA reads as TGTGCCAGCAGAGAACGGACAGGGGGAGAGACCCAGTACTTC. Amino acid sequence: CASRERTGGETQYF. The variable domain in full, completed from reference TRBV2 and TRBJ2-5, reads EPEVTQTPSHQVTQMGQEVILRCVPISNHLYFYWYRQILGQKVEFLVSFYNNEISEKSEIFDDQFSVERPDGSNFTLKIRSTKLEDSAMYFCASRERTGGETQYFGPGTRLLVL.

The V and J genes are TRBV4-1 and TRBJ2-1; 7 bases agree with TRBD1. V trimming: 6 bases; J trimming: 0 bases; junction bases outside the gene matches: 14. CDR1 and CDR2 (germline): MGHRA, YSYEKL. The CDR3 contains 18 residues. CDR3 in DNA: TGCGCCAGCAGTCCACGCAAGGGGGCGGCTAGCTCCTACAATGAGCAGTTCTTC. This codes for CASSPRKGAASSYNEQFF.

The chain couples TRBV27 to TRBJ1-1, with D uncertain. Deletions cut 10 bases from V and 8 bases from J, with 17 bases between. Germline V gene sequence: CDR1 MNHEY, CDR2 SMNVEV (reference sequence). The CDR3 consists of 12 residues. The CDR3 is CATRRTSGEAFF. In nucleotides, the CDR3 is TGTGCCACCAGAAGGACTTCCGGAGAAGCTTTCTTT.

The rearrangement joins TRBV30 to TRBJ2-1; TRBD2 matches at 10 bases. The CDR3 is 16 residues long. Germline V gene data show CDR1 as GTSNPN and CDR2 as SVGIG (reference sequence). The CDR3 loop is CAYRLAGRSSYNEQFF. The CDR3 DNA follows: TGTGCTTACCGACTAGCGGGCAGAAGCTCCTACAATGAGCAGTTCTTC. Looking up the rest from reference TRBV30 and TRBJ2-1 gives the full variable domain: SQTIHQWPATLVQPVGSPLSLECTVEGTSNPNLYWYRQAAGRGLQLLFYSVGIGQISSEVPQNLSASRPQDRQFILSSKKLLLSDSGFYLCAYRLAGRSSYNEQFFGPGTRLTVL.

A few counts support this clone. This chain uses TRBV29-1 with TRBJ2-1; 10 bases match TRBD2. The CDR3 covers 13 residues. Germline V gene sequence: CDR1 SQVTM, CDR2 ANQGSEA. V lost 6 bases and J lost 8; bases outside the gene matches: 7. The CDR3 coding sequence is TGCAGCGTAAGCGGGAGGGCCGTGTATGAGCAGTTCTTC. Its protein product is CSVSGRAVYEQFF.

In its sample, this clone was seen a few times. This rearrangement joins TRBV20-1 to TRBJ1-6; TRBD1 matches at 8 bases. The CDR3 is 10 amino acids. J gave up 18 bases and V 5 bases, and 6 bases lay outside the gene matches. Per the germline V gene, CDR1 is DFQATT and CDR2 is SNEGSKA (reference sequence). The CDR3, as DNA: TGCAGTGCTGAAAAGGACAGGGCCCACTTT. This encodes CSAEKDRAHF.

This chain connects TRBV6-6 to TRBJ2-2; no clear D gene. CDR1 and CDR2 (germline): MNHNY, SVGAGI (reference sequence). The V end was cut by 2 bases, the J end by 11 bases, with 9 bases between. This CDR3 is built from 12 residues. The CDR3 DNA is TGTGCCAGCAGTTACATGACACGCGAGCTGTTTTTT. Protein product: CASSYMTRELFF.

This rearrangement joins TRBV20-1 to TRBJ1-2; D is possibly TRBD1 (5 bases). The CDR3 runs 11 residues. Germline V CDR1 and CDR2: DFQATT, SNEGSKA (reference sequence). The V end lost 8 bases, the J end lost 6 bases, and 13 bases lay between the germline ends. CDR3 residues: CSRQSGDGYTF. As DNA, the CDR3 is TGCAGTCGACAGAGTGGCGATGGCTACACCTTC.

This clone was seen a single time. The rearrangement uses TRBV7-6 and TRBJ2-1; 7 nucleotides line up with TRBD1. The CDR3 contains 16 residues. The trim removed 4 bases at V and 6 bases at J, leaving 12 bases unmatched. The germline CDR1 and CDR2 sequences are SGHVS and FNYEAQ. For the CDR3, the DNA is TGTGCCAGCAGCTCAGGGACAGCGTCGGGTTTCAATGAGCAGTTCTTC. Protein sequence: CASSSGTASGFNEQFF.

The chain couples TRBV4-1 to TRBJ1-5; 7 bases align to TRBD1. With 3 bases clipped from V and 4 bases from J, the junction kept 3 bases outside the gene matches. This CDR3 region has 14 residues. The germline V gene encodes CDR1 MGHRA and CDR2 YSYEKL. CDR3 DNA sequence: TGCGCCAGCAGCCAGCCGGGACAGAATCAGCCCCAGCATTTT. It is translated as CASSQPGQNQPQHF.

The rearrangement joins TRBV5-4 to TRBJ2-2, with 10 bases aligning to TRBD2. There are 15 residues in the CDR3. Germline V gives CDR1 SGHNT, CDR2 YYREEE (reference sequence). With V trimmed by 2 bases and J by 7 bases, 5 bases remained unmatched. The DNA of the CDR3 is TGTGCCAGCAGCTTTCGGACTAGCGGAAGCGGGGAGCTGTTTTTT. Its protein product is CASSFRTSGSGELFF.

The J gene is TRBJ1-2, the V gene TRBV5-6; 10 bases are shared with TRBD1. CDR3 length: 14 residues. Germline V CDR1 and CDR2: SGHDT, YYEEEE. The V and J ends lost 5 bases and 12 bases, in that order; junction bases with no gene match: 13. The CDR3 reads CASRRAGTGVGNTF. The DNA for the CDR3 is TGTGCCAGCAGGAGGGCTGGGACAGGGGTGGGGAACACCTTC.

The V gene is TRBV9, the J gene TRBJ2-3; TRBD1 is a possible D gene (5 bases). Trimming took 4 bases from V and 0 from J, leaving 9 bases between them. This CDR3 contains 14 residues. CDR1 and CDR2 (germline): SGDLS, YYNGEE. The CDR3 loop reads CASSSQGSTDTQYF. Here the CDR3 DNA reads TGTGCCAGCAGCTCTCAGGGAAGCACAGATACGCAGTATTTT.

CDR3 DNA: TGTGCCAGCAGTTACGCCCAGGGACAGGGGCCCTACGAGCAGTACTTC. It is translated as CASSYAQGQGPYEQYF. The V call is TRBV6-6, the J call TRBJ2-7; 10 bases align to TRBD1. This CDR3 is built from 16 residues. V lost 2 bases, J lost 2 bases, and 6 bases stayed unmatched. Germline values: CDR1 MNHNY, CDR2 SVGAGI (reference sequence).

This sequence joins TRBV27 and TRBJ1-2, with D unresolved. This CDR3 region has 13 residues. The germline V and J ends were trimmed by 4 bases and 9 bases, with 15 bases remaining between them. Germline V gene lookup returns CDR1 MNHEY and CDR2 SMNVEV (reference sequence). The CDR3 nucleotides read TGTGCCAGCAGTTCCCATATACAGTTGCGCTACACCTTC. Its protein is CASSSHIQLRYTF.

With regard to this clone: The sample contains more than one DNA sequence encoding this CDR3. CDR3 bases: TGTGCCAGCAGCCAAGATTCGCGACAGGGCTATGGCTACACCTTC. This encodes CASSQDSRQGYGYTF. The chain is built from TRBV3-1 (or the pseudogene TRBV3-2) and TRBJ1-2; TRBD1 agrees at 7 bases. The CDR3 spans 15 residues. Trimming cost V 0 bases and J 4 bases; bases outside gene matches: 5. Germline values: CDR1 LGHDT, CDR2 YNNKEL (reference sequence).

The chain combines TRBV28 with TRBJ2-3; 11 positions agree with TRBD2. Germline V lookup: CDR1 MDHEN, CDR2 SYDVKM. The CDR3 loop spans 19 amino acids. J gave up 1 base and V 7 bases, and 16 bases lay outside the gene matches. The CDR3 sequence is CASTPWGLAVPGGTDTQYF. In DNA form, the CDR3 reads TGTGCCAGCACCCCATGGGGACTAGCGGTCCCTGGGGGCACAGATACGCAGTATTTT.

The gene calls are TRBV28 and TRBJ2-4, with D maybe TRBD1 (5 bases). The germline V gene has CDR1 MDHEN and CDR2 SYDVKM. The V gene lost 6 bases and the J gene lost 2 bases, with 11 bases spanning the gap. The CDR3 has 14 residues. CDR3 nucleotides: TGTGCCAGCAGCAGTCAGGGAACCAAAAACATTCAGTACTTC. Translating gives CASSSQGTKNIQYF.

CDR3 DNA sequence: TGTGCCAGTAGTCTCTCGCCCTCGTCTAGGCATCAGGGAAAACTGTTTTTT. As protein: CASSLSPSSRHQGKLFF. The chain employs TRBV19 and TRBJ1-4, with D possibly TRBD1 on 5 matching bases. Trimming left V 5 bases short and J 10 bases short, with 26 bases between. Germline loops: CDR1 LNHDA, CDR2 SQIVND (reference sequence). The CDR3 runs to 17 residues.

Remarks on this clone: In the same sample, other DNA sequences code for this CDR3. This chain links TRBV5-1 with TRBJ1-4; D unresolved. The ends were cut back, 1 base at V and 4 bases at J, with 8 bases in the middle. The germline CDR1 and CDR2 sequences are SGHRS and YFSETQ. This CDR3 spans 14 amino acids. CDR3 bases: TGCGCCAGCAGCTTGAACGGTGGTAATGAAAAACTGTTTTTT. Its protein is CASSLNGGNEKLFF. The whole variable domain, remainder taken from reference TRBV5-1 and TRBJ1-4, is KAGVTQTPRYLIKTRGQQVTLSCSPISGHRSVSWYQQTPGQGLQFLFEYFSETQRNKGNFPGRFSGRQFSNSRSEMNVSTLELGDSALYLCASSLNGGNEKLFFGSGTQLSVL.